This TCR beta chain was captured in a study of blood T cell repertoires in COVID-19. CDR3 length: 13 amino acids. Germline assignment: CDR1 SNHLY and CDR2 FYNNEI. V dropped 5 bases and J dropped 2 bases, with 9 bases sitting between them. Here immunoSEQ multiplex PCR was the method, and the copy in TCRdb shows in-frame clones only, minus some. The table lists about 120,000 clones, 70% to 90% of them singletons. The sample comprised peripheral blood. V and J are TRBV2 and TRBJ1-1; D gene uncertain. The clonotype comes from a woman aged 45 to 65 with active or convalescent COVID-19. For the CDR3, the DNA is TGTGCCAGCAGTCCACAGATCAACACTGAAGCTTTCTTT. Its protein is CASSPQINTEAFF.